This T cell receptor beta chain was found in a study of blood T cell repertoires in COVID-19. Study summary: Samples came from the United States, Italy and Spain, spanning acute and convalescent COVID-19.

The CDR3 is 16 residues long. CDR1 KGHSH and CDR2 LQKENI come from the germline V gene. Trimming pared 3 bases from V and 1 base from J, leaving 15 bases between. Original methodology: The authors estimated nucleated cell counts from reference gene primer amplification. The method was immunoSEQ multiplex PCR; TCRdb's version includes in-frame clones alone and lacks a portion of them. That table supplies the V and J calls and clone size; D and trimming were determined from the DNA. This repertoire shows almost 55,000 clones, 80% to 90% found once; its top ten account for under 9%. V gene TRBV18 combines with J gene TRBJ1-2, with D possibly TRBD1 on 6 matching bases. Sequenced material: peripheral blood. This TCR came from a man aged 45-65 years with active COVID-19. CDR3 amino acids: CASSPSTGIHNYGYTF. The CDR3 coding sequence is TGTGCCAGCTCACCCTCCACAGGGATTCATAACTATGGCTACACCTTC.